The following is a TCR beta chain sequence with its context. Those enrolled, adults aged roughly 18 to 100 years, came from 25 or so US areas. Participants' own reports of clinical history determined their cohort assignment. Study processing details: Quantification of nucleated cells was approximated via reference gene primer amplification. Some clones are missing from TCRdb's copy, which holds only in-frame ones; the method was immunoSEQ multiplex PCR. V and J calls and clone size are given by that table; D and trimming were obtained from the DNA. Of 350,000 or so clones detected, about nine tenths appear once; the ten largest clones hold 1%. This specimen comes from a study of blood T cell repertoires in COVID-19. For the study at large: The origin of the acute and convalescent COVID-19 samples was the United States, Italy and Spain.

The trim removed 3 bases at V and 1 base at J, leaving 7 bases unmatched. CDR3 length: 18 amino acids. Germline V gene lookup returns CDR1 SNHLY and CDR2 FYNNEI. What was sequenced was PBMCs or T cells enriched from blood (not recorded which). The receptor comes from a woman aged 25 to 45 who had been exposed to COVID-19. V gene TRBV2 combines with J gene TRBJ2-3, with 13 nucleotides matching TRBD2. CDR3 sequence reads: CASSERTSGRGGTDTQYF. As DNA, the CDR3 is TGTGCCAGCAGTGAGAGGACTAGCGGGAGAGGGGGCACAGATACGCAGTATTTT.